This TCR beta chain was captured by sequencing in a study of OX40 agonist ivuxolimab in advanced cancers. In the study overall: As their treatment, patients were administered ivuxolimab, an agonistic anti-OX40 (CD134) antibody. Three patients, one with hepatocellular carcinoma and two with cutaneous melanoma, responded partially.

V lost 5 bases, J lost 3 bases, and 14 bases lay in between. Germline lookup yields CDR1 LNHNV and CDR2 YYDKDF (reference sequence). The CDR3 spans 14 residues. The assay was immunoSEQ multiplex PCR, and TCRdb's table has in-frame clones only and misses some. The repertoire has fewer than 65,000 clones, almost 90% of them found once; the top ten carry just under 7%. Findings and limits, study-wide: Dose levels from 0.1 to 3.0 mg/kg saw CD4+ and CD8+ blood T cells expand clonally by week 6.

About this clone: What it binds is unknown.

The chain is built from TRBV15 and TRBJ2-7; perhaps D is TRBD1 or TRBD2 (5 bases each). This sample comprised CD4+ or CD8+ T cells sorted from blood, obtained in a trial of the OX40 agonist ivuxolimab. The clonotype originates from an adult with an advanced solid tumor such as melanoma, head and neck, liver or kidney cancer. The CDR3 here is CATSGGTRSYEQYF. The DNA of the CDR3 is TGTGCCACCAGCGGGGGTACCAGAAGCTACGAGCAGTACTTC.